This TCR beta chain was identified during a study of Ad26.COV2.S vaccination and SARS-CoV-2 variants. Study in general: The donor was enrolled in the Ad26.COV2.S arm of the COV1001 trial. By the intramuscular route, Ad26.COV2.S was given once, or twice 56 days apart.

This table comes from immunoSEQ multiplex PCR, and its TCRdb copy is limited to in-frame clones, with some not included. The sample contains about 680,000 clones, around 89% of which appear only once. Treatment in this sample: about 20 received Ad26.COV2.S at low or high dose, single or two shots; about 5 received placebo; per-sample allocation not given. It was on day 63 after the first vaccine or placebo injection that samples were taken. Expression of Wuhan-strain SARS-CoV-2 spike came from the Ad26 vector that formed the vaccine. The source material was peripheral blood, sampled in a trial of Ad26.COV2.S vaccine versus placebo. This receptor was taken from a person aged 18 to 65 who received the Ad26.COV2.S COVID-19 vaccine or a placebo.

CDR3 nucleotide sequence: TGTGCCGCCAGCAGGAGGGAAGGGAGCCACGAGCAGTACTTC. This translates into CAASRREGSHEQYF. The V call is TRBV2, the J call TRBJ2-7; D is possibly TRBD2 (6 bases). The CDR3 is made up of 14 amino acids. Germline CDR1 is SNHLY and CDR2 is FYNNEI. V lost 11 bases and J 5 bases, leaving 22 bases between the germline ends.